This record concerns one T cell receptor beta chain sequence. No antigen is known for it. This sample is part of a study of OX40 agonist ivuxolimab in advanced cancers. Whole-study context: Averaging roughly 60 years in age, with a range of about 23 to 79, the cohort was more than 75% male. Findings and limits, study-wide: Antigens targeted by the expanded peripheral T cells were not determined.

The assay was immunoSEQ multiplex PCR, and TCRdb's table has in-frame clones only and misses some. The sample contains about 120,000 clones, roughly nine tenths of which appear only once. This CDR3 contains 15 residues. V shed 3 bases and J shed 3 bases, with 12 bases lying between them. CDR1 is SEHNR and CDR2 is FQNEAQ in the germline V gene (reference sequence). The chain is built from TRBV7-9 and TRBJ2-1; no reliable D call. The material was CD4+ or CD8+ T cells sorted from blood, obtained in a trial of the OX40 agonist ivuxolimab. The origin of this receptor is an adult with an advanced solid tumor such as melanoma, head and neck, liver or kidney cancer. CDR3 region: CASSFTSIRYNEQFF. Written as DNA, the CDR3 is TGTGCCAGCAGCTTCACAAGCATCCGCTACAATGAGCAGTTCTTC.